The rows below give T cell receptor beta chains drawn from one sample of a study of T cell changes during pregnancy in multiple sclerosis. Using immunoSEQ multiplex PCR, the repertoire was profiled, and TCRdb retains in-frame clones only, with some absent. The repertoire holds tens of thousands of clones, with approximately 91% as singletons. Sequenced material: CD4+ T cells from peripheral blood mononuclear cells, taken in the second trimester of pregnancy. The receptors stem from a female donor in good health, enrolled as a control in a pregnancy study. Both conserved end residues are part of each CDR3. A D gene is named only where the DNA matches it firmly.

D gene | V gene | CDR3 protein
- | TRBV5-1 | CASSLGQGNNQPQHF
- | TRBV9 | CASSVGQTSNEKLFF
TRBD1 | TRBV7-9 | CASSPWTGSYSGNTIYF
- | TRBV5-1 | CASSPFYPGTSYEQYF
- | TRBV11-3 | CASSPGGTRSGELFF
TRBD1 | TRBV23-1 | CASSHRTGEGYEQYF
TRBD1 | TRBV29-1 | CSVGRGTGTEAFF
- | TRBV13 | CATILWGGAVYTEAFF
TRBD2 | TRBV12-5 | CASGLGLAVYNEQFF
TRBD2 | TRBV11-2 | CASKGTGGPSSYNEQFF
TRBD1 | TRBV19 | CATDLQGAGTGELFF
- | TRBV28 | CASNTGTQPQHF
TRBD2 | TRBV14 | CASSQDLAGLGEQYF
- | TRBV11-3 | CASSKYSDTEAFF
TRBD1 | TRBV7-9 | CASRQTGDGSYNEQFF
- | TRBV30 | CAGKGGGSSYNEQFF
TRBD1 | TRBV28 | CASSSGQGYGYTF
TRBD1 | TRBV11-2 | CASSWETGTFYGYTF
- | TRBV6-5 | CASSNTELSHNEQFF
TRBD1 | TRBV6-5 | CASSYSDRSNSPLHF
TRBD2 | TRBV30 | CAWRTSGKVDTQYF
TRBD2 | TRBV2 | CARGGLAGQETQYF
TRBD2 | TRBV19 | CASNSLADSSTDTQYF
TRBD1 | TRBV14 | CASSQPRTGMVTDTQYF
TRBD1 | TRBV6-5 | CASTTRRGNIQYF
- | TRBV7-2 | CASSKLGSETQYF
TRBD1 | TRBV18 | CASSSQGANTGELFF
TRBD1 | TRBV6-1 | CASSERGPYEQYF
TRBD2 | TRBV4-3 | CASSRSASGRRATDTQYF
TRBD2 | TRBV6-6 | CASSSRRGGIDTQYF
TRBD1 | TRBV5-4 | CASSLGPDRATYEQYF
- | TRBV27 | CASSPRWGWGNEQFF
- | TRBV5-1 | CASSAGLTLETQYF
TRBD1 | TRBV5-4 | CASSVGQSFSGANVLTF
TRBD1 | TRBV10-3 | CAISEPTTGMDIQYF
- | TRBV21-1 | CASSKPLLSSYEQYF
TRBD1 | TRBV11-2 | CASSLDRGNFNEQFF
TRBD2 | TRBV29-1 | CSVTGGPWETQYF